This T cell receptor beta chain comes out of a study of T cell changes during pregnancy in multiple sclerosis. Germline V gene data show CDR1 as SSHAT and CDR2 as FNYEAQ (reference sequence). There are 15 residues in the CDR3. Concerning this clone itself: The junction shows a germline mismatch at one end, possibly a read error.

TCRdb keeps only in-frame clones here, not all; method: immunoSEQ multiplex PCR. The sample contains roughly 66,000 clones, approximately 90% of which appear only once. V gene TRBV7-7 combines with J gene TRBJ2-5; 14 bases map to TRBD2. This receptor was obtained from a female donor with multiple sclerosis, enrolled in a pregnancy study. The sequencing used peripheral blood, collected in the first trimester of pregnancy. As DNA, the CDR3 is TGTGCTAGCAGCGCAGGACTAGCGGGAGGAGAGACCCAGTACTTC. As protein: CASSAGLAGGETQYF.